What follows are 30 T cell receptor beta chains derived from one specimen sequenced in a study of blood T cell repertoires in COVID-19. Generated by immunoSEQ multiplex PCR, the TCRdb table keeps only in-frame clones and is missing some. The sample yields about 130,000 clones, 70% to 75% seen once. The material sequenced was peripheral blood. The source is a man aged 55 to 70 with acute or convalescent COVID-19.

This clone appeared a few times. CDR3 nucleotides: TGTGCCAGCTCATCTGGGCCCGCAGATACGCAGTATTTT. The encoded protein is CASSSGPADTQYF. The chain employs TRBV18 and TRBJ2-3; D remains unclear. Trimming took 5 bases from V and 4 from J, leaving 10 bases between them. Looked up from germline, CDR1 is KGHSH and CDR2 is LQKENI. The CDR3 length is 13 residues. The entire variable domain, with the rest obtained from reference TRBV18 and TRBJ2-3, is as follows: NAGVMQNPRHLVRRRGQEARLRCSPMKGHSHVYWYRQLPEEGLKFMVYLQKENIIDESGMPKERFSAEFPKEGPSILRIQQVVRGDSAAYFCASSSGPADTQYFGPGTRLTVL.

This clone was seen only once. CDR3 amino acids: CASTLGTGGEKLFF. Here the CDR3 DNA reads TGTGCCAGCACCCTTGGGACAGGGGGTGAAAAACTGTTTTTT. This chain uses TRBV7-9 with TRBJ1-4; 11 bases align to TRBD1. Germline CDR1 SEHNR, CDR2 FQNEAQ (reference sequence). The CDR3 is made up of 14 amino acids. V gave up 7 bases and J gave up 7 bases; unmatched junction bases: 5.

There are a few counts of this clone. The chain recombines TRBV3-1 (or the pseudogene TRBV3-2) with TRBJ2-1, with 11 bases that match TRBD2. The CDR3 is made up of 15 amino acids. Unmatched junction bases numbered 12, after V lost 4 bases and J lost 13 bases. Germline CDR1 LGHDT, CDR2 YNNKEL (reference sequence). As DNA, the CDR3 is TGTGCCAGCAGCCCGACCGGACTAGCGGGTGGTTTTCAGTTCTTC. Encoded protein: CASSPTGLAGGFQFF.

The V gene is TRBV18, the J gene TRBJ2-6; weak D call: TRBD1 (5 bases). Germline V gives CDR1 KGHSH, CDR2 LQKENI. There are 22 residues in the CDR3. Trimming removed 5 bases at V and 1 base at J, with 30 bases between. The CDR3 coding sequence is TGTGCCAGCTCAACTAAAACTCAAATGGCCCCAGGGCGTTATTCTGGGGCCAACGTCCTGACTTTC. This sequence encodes CASSTKTQMAPGRYSGANVLTF.

V and J are TRBV9 and TRBJ1-6, with no clear D. V was trimmed by 2 bases and J by 2 bases, leaving 5 bases between them. The CDR3 runs 14 residues. In germline, CDR1 is SGDLS, CDR2 YYNGEE. CDR3 bases: TGTGCCAGCAGCGTGCGGACCTATAATTCACCCCTCCACTTT. Translation: CASSVRTYNSPLHF.

This sequence joins TRBV19 and TRBJ1-2; possibly TRBD1 for D (6 bases). V was clipped by 5 bases and J by 3 bases, with 19 bases between them. The CDR3 loop spans 16 amino acids. Looked up from germline, CDR1 is LNHDA and CDR2 is SQIVND (reference sequence). CDR3: CASSSGQNQPYYGYTF. The CDR3 nucleotides are TGTGCCAGTAGTTCTGGACAGAATCAGCCTTACTATGGCTACACCTTC.

Only one count was recorded for this clone. This chain connects TRBV5-1 to TRBJ2-1; possibly TRBD1 for D (5 bases). Trimming cost V 0 bases and J 7 bases, with 14 bases left between them. The CDR3 consists of 15 residues. Germline-derived CDR1 and CDR2 are SGHRS and YFSETQ. CDR3 coding DNA: TGCGCCAGCAGCTTGGGGGTAGGGGTTTCTAATGAGCAGTTCTTC. It codes for CASSLGVGVSNEQFF.

Of note for this clone: This sample also contains other DNA sequences that code for the same CDR3. The chain carries TRBV7-8 and TRBJ1-1; unclear D gene. The CDR3 contains 14 residues. Germline loops: CDR1 SGHVS, CDR2 FQNEAQ. V was trimmed by 1 base and J by 2 bases, leaving 8 bases between them. The CDR3 nucleotides are TGTGCCAGCAGCTTAGAACAGACCAACACTGAAGCTTTCTTT. Translated: CASSLEQTNTEAFF. Variable domain in full (rest from reference TRBV7-8 and TRBJ1-1): GAGVSQSPRYKVAKRGQDVALRCDPISGHVSLFWYQQALGQGPEFLTYFQNEAQLDKSGLPSDRFFAERPEGSVSTLKIQRTQQEDSAVYLCASSLEQTNTEAFFGQGTRLTVV.

V usage is TRBV12-5 and J usage is TRBJ1-1; D uncertain. The V gene lost 2 bases and the J gene lost 0 bases, with 13 bases spanning the gap. CDR1 LGHNT and CDR2 FRNRAP come from the germline V gene. CDR3 size: 16 residues. This CDR3 reads CASGLSASSMNTEAFF. The CDR3 DNA reads as TGTGCTAGTGGTTTGAGCGCAAGTAGCATGAACACTGAAGCTTTCTTT.

The chain carries TRBV3-1 (or the pseudogene TRBV3-2) and TRBJ1-6; a possible D gene is TRBD1 (5 bases). This CDR3 is 15 amino acids long. Germline CDR1 and CDR2: LGHDT and YNNKEL (reference sequence). V dropped 2 bases and J dropped 9 bases, with 14 bases sitting between them. As DNA, the CDR3 is TGTGCCAGCAGCCAAACGGGCAGGGTGAGTTCACCCCTCCACTTT. Protein: CASSQTGRVSSPLHF.

The chain carries TRBV6-5 and TRBJ1-6, with D hard to call. Germline V gene data show CDR1 as MNHEY and CDR2 as SVGAGI. V was trimmed by 6 bases and J by 6 bases, leaving 15 bases between them. The CDR3 contains 15 residues. The DNA for the CDR3 is TGTGCCAGCAGACCCTCAGCGTTCGGTAATTCACCCCTCCACTTT. This codes for CASRPSAFGNSPLHF.

About this clone itself: Other DNA sequences in this specimen translate into the identical CDR3. V gene TRBV18 combines with J gene TRBJ1-2; 10 bases match TRBD1. Unmatched junction bases numbered 1, after V lost 3 bases and J lost 6 bases. CDR3 length: 13 residues. Germline V gene lookup returns CDR1 KGHSH and CDR2 LQKENI. The CDR3 reads CASSPGQGNGYTF. The CDR3 DNA reads as TGTGCCAGCTCACCGGGACAGGGGAATGGCTACACCTTC.

The chain is built from TRBV10-2 and TRBJ1-5, with 8 bases that match TRBD1. This CDR3 is built from 13 residues. J lost 5 bases, V lost 9 bases, and 6 bases had no gene match. Germline V gene lookup returns CDR1 WSHSY and CDR2 SAAADI. This CDR3 is CASSGGFYQPQHF. The DNA for the CDR3 is TGCGCCAGTTCAGGGGGCTTTTATCAGCCCCAGCATTTT.

The sample holds one count of this clone. J is TRBJ1-2 and V is TRBV19, with D possibly matching TRBD1 (6 bases). CDR3 length: 15 amino acids. Trimming pared 2 bases from V and 0 bases from J, leaving 10 bases between. Germline CDR1 and CDR2: LNHDA and SQIVND (reference sequence). The CDR3 nucleotides are TGTGCCAGTAGTATACCCAACAGGGCTAACTATGGCTACACCTTC. It translates to CASSIPNRANYGYTF.

The gene calls are TRBV27 and TRBJ2-2; D might be TRBD2 (5 bases). This CDR3 is built from 13 residues. V was shortened by 8 bases and J by 6 bases, with 13 bases between the two germline ends. The germline gives CDR1 MNHEY, CDR2 SMNVEV (reference sequence). CDR3 sequence reads: CASSGLSAGELFF. CDR3 sequence (DNA): TGTGCCAGCTCGGGGTTGTCGGCCGGGGAGCTGTTTTTT.

This clone appeared a few times. The chain uses TRBV27 and TRBJ2-1, with TRBD2 identical over 14 bases. Germline loops: CDR1 MNHEY, CDR2 SMNVEV (reference sequence). This CDR3 has 16 amino acids. Losses at the gene ends were 0 bases for V and 7 bases for J; bases not matched to a gene: 2. The CDR3 region has the DNA TGTGCCAGCAGTTTATCGAGACTAGCGGGGGGGAATGAGCAGTTCTTC. Its protein is CASSLSRLAGGNEQFF.

V is TRBV6-6 and J is TRBJ1-1, with 9 bases lining up with TRBD1. Germline V lookup: CDR1 MNHNY, CDR2 SVGAGI (reference sequence). V lost 5 bases, J lost 1 base, and 5 bases stayed unmatched. The CDR3 totals 15 residues. CDR3 coding DNA: TGTGCCAGCAGTAAACAGGGGGCGGCGAACACTGAAGCTTTCTTT. Protein sequence: CASSKQGAANTEAFF.

The chain has TRBV19 and TRBJ2-2; 14 nucleotides agree with TRBD2. The trim removed 4 bases at V and 1 base at J, leaving 14 bases unmatched. The CDR3 has 21 residues. The germline gives CDR1 LNHDA, CDR2 SQIVND (reference sequence). CDR3 bases: TGTGCCAGTAGTAGGCGGGGGACTAGCGGGGGCCAGCTTCTGAACACCGGGGAGCTGTTTTTT. This encodes CASSRRGTSGGQLLNTGELFF.

Here the CDR3 DNA reads TGTGCTAGTGGCCTGTACAGGGTCGAAAACTCTGGAAACACCATATATTTT. Translating gives CASGLYRVENSGNTIYF. The genes are TRBV12-5 and TRBJ1-3, with TRBD1 as a possible D gene (6 bases). The CDR3 runs 17 residues. Germline CDR1 LGHNT, CDR2 FRNRAP. V lost 6 bases and J 0 bases, leaving 18 bases between the germline ends. The whole variable domain, remainder taken from reference TRBV12-5 and TRBJ1-3, is DARVTQTPRHKVTEMGQEVTMRCQPILGHNTVFWYRQTMMQGLELLAYFRNRAPLDDSGMPKDRFSAEMPDATLATLKIQPSEPRDSAVYFCASGLYRVENSGNTIYFGEGSWLTVV.

The gene calls are TRBV2 and TRBJ1-5; 8 bases are a match to TRBD1. Germline CDR1 SNHLY, CDR2 FYNNEI. Germline trimming cut 7 bases from V and 3 bases from J; bases unmatched to any gene: 11. The CDR3 totals 16 residues. This chain's CDR3 is CASKAGGAGSNQPQHF. As DNA, the CDR3 is TGTGCCAGCAAAGCAGGGGGCGCCGGATCCAATCAGCCCCAGCATTTT. The full variable domain, with the rest looked up from reference TRBV2 and TRBJ1-5, is EPEVTQTPSHQVTQMGQEVILRCVPISNHLYFYWYRQILGQKVEFLVSFYNNEISEKSEIFDDQFSVERPDGSNFTLKIRSTKLEDSAMYFCASKAGGAGSNQPQHFGDGTRLSIL.

The chain carries TRBV5-6 and TRBJ2-3, with 15 bases aligning to TRBD2. The CDR3 has 17 amino acids. Trimming cost V 4 bases and J 1 base; bases outside gene matches: 4. Per germline, CDR1 SGHDT and CDR2 YYEEEE. CDR3 DNA sequence: TGTGCCAGCAGCCTCCGGACTAGCGGGGGGGGCACAGATACGCAGTATTTT. Translating it yields CASSLRTSGGGTDTQYF.

The CDR3 spells CASSVSASVTDTQYF. The CDR3 DNA reads TGTGCCAGCAGCGTATCCGCTAGCGTGACAGATACGCAGTATTTT. The rearrangement links TRBV9 to TRBJ2-3, with D possibly being TRBD2 (6 bases). Germline assignment: CDR1 SGDLS and CDR2 YYNGEE. CDR3 size: 15 residues. The germline V and J ends were trimmed by 1 base and 3 bases, with 12 bases remaining between them.

V gene TRBV5-1 combines with J gene TRBJ2-1; the D is unclear. The CDR3 has 12 residues. The germline CDR1 and CDR2 sequences are SGHRS and YFSETQ. The germline V and J ends were trimmed by 8 bases and 6 bases, with 12 bases remaining between them. The CDR3 here is CARPPGSNEQFF. The DNA of the CDR3 is TGCGCCAGGCCTCCAGGTTCCAATGAGCAGTTCTTC.

V usage is TRBV7-2 and J usage is TRBJ1-5; D uncertain. The germline V and J ends were trimmed by 2 bases and 4 bases, with 18 bases remaining between them. This CDR3 region has 17 residues. From germline, CDR1 is SGHTA and CDR2 FQGNSA. CDR3 nucleotides: TGTGCCAGCAGCTTAAGAGAGGGAGGTCCCTTTAATCAGCCCCAGCATTTT. Translating it yields CASSLREGGPFNQPQHF.

This rearrangement joins TRBV6-5 to TRBJ1-1, with D possibly TRBD1 on 6 matching bases. Germline V gene sequence: CDR1 MNHEY, CDR2 SVGAGI. The CDR3 is 14 amino acids. Trimming pared 7 bases from V and 1 base from J, leaving 13 bases between. CDR3 sequence (DNA): TGTGCCAGCAATTTAAGGACAGCGAACACTGAAGCTTTCTTT. It translates to CASNLRTANTEAFF.

This clone has a handful of counts. The gene calls are TRBV6-5 and TRBJ2-7, with TRBD2 matching 8 bases. V was pared by 9 bases and J by 0 bases, with 10 bases of the junction left unmatched. Germline lookup yields CDR1 MNHEY and CDR2 SVGAGI. This CDR3 contains 15 residues. CDR3 bases: TGTGCCAGGAACCCCTTCGGGGGGGACTCCTACGAGCAGTACTTC. It codes for CARNPFGGDSYEQYF.

The chain recombines TRBV28 with TRBJ1-4, with D tentatively TRBD1 (5 bases). Germline lookup yields CDR1 MDHEN and CDR2 SYDVKM. The CDR3 sequence is 14 residues long. V was cut by 5 bases and J by 7 bases, with 14 bases left in between. The CDR3: CASSGGGGGEKLFF. The CDR3, as DNA: TGTGCCAGCAGTGGCGGCGGGGGGGGTGAAAAACTGTTTTTT. Full variable domain (outside the CDR3, taken from reference TRBV28 and TRBJ1-4): DVKVTQSSRYLVKRTGEKVFLECVQDMDHENMFWYRQDPGLGLRLIYFSYDVKMKEKGDIPEGYSVSREKKERFSLILESASTNQTSMYLCASSGGGGGEKLFFGSGTQLSVL.

This clone was counted once. The genes are TRBV6-1 and TRBJ1-2, with D perhaps matching TRBD1 (6 bases). V lost 1 base and J 3 bases, leaving 9 bases between the germline ends. There are 14 residues in the CDR3. CDR1 MNHNS and CDR2 SASEGT come from the germline V gene. Here the CDR3 reads CASSEGQAHYGYTF. Written as DNA, the CDR3 is TGTGCCAGCAGTGAAGGACAGGCACACTATGGCTACACCTTC.

This chain connects TRBV9 to TRBJ2-7; 9 bases are a match to TRBD2. Germline CDR1 SGDLS, CDR2 YYNGEE. The CDR3 is made up of 13 amino acids. V lost 7 bases to trimming and J lost 3 bases; unmatched junction nucleotides: 5. The CDR3 DNA follows: TGTGCCAGCGGGCGGGAGGGCCACTACGAGCAGTACTTC. It encodes CASGREGHYEQYF.

The V call is TRBV27, the J call TRBJ1-1, with D possibly matching TRBD1 (5 bases). The length of the CDR3 is 11 residues. Trimming removed 9 bases from V and 8 bases from J, with 13 bases in between. From germline, CDR1 is MNHEY and CDR2 SMNVEV (reference sequence). The CDR3 DNA follows: TGTGCCAGAAAAAAGGGGAGGGAAGCTTTCTTT. Protein sequence: CARKKGREAFF.